Below are 26 T cell receptor beta chains sequenced from a single sample in a study of T cells in localized non-small cell lung cancer. The data were produced by immunoSEQ multiplex PCR, yet TCRdb's version contains in-frame clones alone and is incomplete. Of around 2,400 clones in the sample, 30% to 40% were seen once. This specimen was normal lung tissue next to the tumor, taken before any cancer treatment. The receptors here all came from a man aged 35-69 years with stage II lung adenocarcinoma.

The chain employs TRBV11-3 and TRBJ1-3; D gene unclear. The V and J ends lost 6 bases and 0 bases respectively, with 18 bases between them. This CDR3 is built from 17 residues. Germline V gene sequence: CDR1 SGHNT, CDR2 YENEEA. This chain's CDR3 is CASSLQPAVGSGNTIYF. The CDR3 DNA reads as TGTGCCAGCAGTTTACAACCGGCCGTAGGCTCTGGAAACACCATATATTTT.

This clone ranks as large. The chain uses TRBV6-8 and TRBJ2-2; D call uncertain. Trimming took 6 bases from V and 0 from J, leaving 5 bases between them. This CDR3 spans 13 amino acids. Germline lookup yields CDR1 MNHGY and CDR2 SAAAGT. The CDR3 loop is CASRAPNTGELFF. The CDR3 nucleotides read TGTGCCAGCAGGGCCCCGAACACCGGGGAGCTGTTTTTT.

This clone has more than one count but fewer than ten. This sequence joins TRBV11-3 and TRBJ2-7; tentatively, D is TRBD1 or TRBD2 (5 bases each). The germline CDR1 and CDR2 sequences are SGHNT and YENEEA. The ends were cut back, 3 bases at V and 3 bases at J, with 12 bases in the middle. The CDR3 length is 14 residues. CDR3 amino acids: CASSLGVDNYEQYF. In nucleotides, the CDR3 is TGTGCCAGCAGCTTGGGGGTGGACAACTACGAGCAGTACTTC.

The V gene is TRBV28, the J gene TRBJ2-7; D is perhaps TRBD1 or TRBD2 (6 bases each). Trimming removed 8 bases from V and 0 bases from J, with 14 bases in between. This CDR3 spans 14 amino acids. The germline gives CDR1 MDHEN, CDR2 SYDVKM. CDR3 sequence (DNA): TGTGCCAGCCAGGGGAGCGGGTCCTCCTACGAGCAGTACTTC. This sequence encodes CASQGSGSSYEQYF.

By sample share, this clone is large (0.1 to 1%). The rearrangement uses TRBV16 and TRBJ1-4, with D unclear. The length of the CDR3 is 12 residues. Trimming took 1 base from V and 7 from J, leaving 4 bases between them. Germline CDR1 is KGHSY and CDR2 is FQNENV. This CDR3 is CASSQLGEKLFF. CDR3 DNA: TGTGCCAGCAGCCAATTAGGTGAAAAACTGTTTTTT.

The chain links TRBV18 to TRBJ1-6, with a tentative D call TRBD1 (5 bases). V dropped 1 base and J dropped 6 bases, with 16 bases sitting between them. From germline, CDR1 is KGHSH and CDR2 LQKENI. The CDR3 has 17 amino acids. CDR3 sequence (DNA): TGTGCCAGCTCACCACTCGGGGCAGGGAAGGTTAATTCACCCCTCCACTTT. This encodes CASSPLGAGKVNSPLHF. Combining the CDR3 with reference TRBV18 and TRBJ1-6 gives the whole variable domain NAGVMQNPRHLVRRRGQEARLRCSPMKGHSHVYWYRQLPEEGLKFMVYLQKENIIDESGMPKERFSAEFPKEGPSILRIQQVVRGDSAAYFCASSPLGAGKVNSPLHFGNGTRLTVT.

This chain uses TRBV19 with TRBJ2-7; possible D gene TRBD1, 6 bases. Germline CDR1 reads LNHDA; CDR2 reads SQIVND (reference sequence). V was pared by 5 bases and J by 3 bases, with 8 bases between. The CDR3 loop spans 12 amino acids. The CDR3 region has the DNA TGTGCCAGTAGTGGGGACAACTACGAGCAGTACTTC. Amino acid sequence: CASSGDNYEQYF.

This sequence joins TRBV28 and TRBJ2-7; D may be TRBD2 (6 bases). V lost 8 bases to trimming and J lost 1 base, with 15 bases between them. Per germline, CDR1 MDHEN and CDR2 SYDVKM. The CDR3 runs 14 residues. CDR3 sequence reads: CASRVGGESYEQYF. The CDR3 coding sequence is TGTGCCAGCCGGGTCGGGGGAGAATCCTACGAGCAGTACTTC.

This clone is large in the sample. The chain recombines TRBV30 with TRBJ1-6; the D gene is possibly TRBD1 (5 bases). The CDR3 covers 13 residues. Germline CDR1 is GTSNPN and CDR2 is SVGIG (reference sequence). Deletions cut 7 bases from V and 7 bases from J, with 14 bases between. The CDR3 spells CASSGEYNSPLHF. CDR3 sequence (DNA): TGTGCCTCCTCGGGGGAGTACAATTCACCCCTCCACTTT.

The V call is TRBV9, the J call TRBJ2-4, with D uncertain. The germline V gene encodes CDR1 SGDLS and CDR2 YYNGEE. With 4 bases removed from V and 6 bases from J, the gap between germline ends came to 17 bases. CDR3 length equals 15 residues. CDR3 amino acids: CASSPSLGPGNIQYF. Here the CDR3 DNA reads TGTGCCAGCAGCCCCTCCTTAGGGCCCGGAAACATTCAGTACTTC.

CDR3 nucleotide sequence: TGTGCCAGTAGTATTGCTAGTGACAATCGCTACACCTTC. It yields the protein CASSIASDNRYTF. This chain connects TRBV19 to TRBJ1-2; the D is unclear. Germline V gene sequence: CDR1 LNHDA, CDR2 SQIVND (reference sequence). This CDR3 has 13 amino acids. Trimming shortened V by 3 bases and J by 9 bases, and 14 bases separated the two germline ends.

In this sample, this clone turned up a few times. The J gene is TRBJ2-5, the V gene TRBV9, with D perhaps TRBD2 (6 bases). V shed 5 bases and J shed 4 bases, with 21 bases lying between them. Germline V CDR1 and CDR2: SGDLS, YYNGEE. This CDR3 is built from 16 residues. CDR3 region: CASSERGGRSRETQYF. As DNA, the CDR3 is TGTGCCAGCAGTGAAAGGGGTGGGAGGTCAAGAGAGACCCAGTACTTC.

CDR3 bases: TGTGCCAGCAGTCAGCCGGGACTAGCGGGGGGCGGGGAGCTGTTTTTT. Translating gives CASSQPGLAGGGELFF. The rearrangement uses TRBV6-8 and TRBJ2-2; 15 positions match TRBD2. V lost 5 bases and J lost 7; bases outside the gene matches: 5. The germline V gene encodes CDR1 MNHGY and CDR2 SAAAGT. The CDR3 runs 16 residues.

This clone is large (0.1 to 1%) in the sample. Within the sample, other DNA sequences also encode this same CDR3. The genes are TRBV30 and TRBJ1-6, with D possibly matching TRBD1 (6 bases). The CDR3 covers 13 residues. The V gene lost 6 bases and the J gene lost 4 bases, with 10 bases spanning the gap. Germline assignment: CDR1 GTSNPN and CDR2 SVGIG (reference sequence). CDR3 sequence reads: CACRGEYNSPLHF. CDR3 sequence (DNA): TGTGCCTGCAGGGGAGAATATAATTCACCCCTCCACTTT.

The chain employs TRBV30 and TRBJ1-4, with a weak D call TRBD1 (5 bases). The germline V and J ends were trimmed by 2 bases and 7 bases, with 14 bases remaining between them. Germline loops: CDR1 GTSNPN, CDR2 SVGIG (reference sequence). The CDR3 loop spans 14 amino acids. CDR3: CAWSLSGGGEKLFF. The CDR3 DNA follows: TGTGCCTGGAGTCTTTCGGGGGGTGGTGAAAAACTGTTTTTT.

The chain recombines TRBV19 with TRBJ2-6; possibly TRBD2 for D (6 bases). The germline CDR1 and CDR2 sequences are LNHDA and SQIVND (reference sequence). The V and J ends lost 3 bases and 2 bases respectively, with 8 bases between them. There are 15 residues in the CDR3. The DNA of the CDR3 is TGTGCCAGTAGTATGGCGGGGCCTGGGGCCAACGTCCTGACTTTC. Protein: CASSMAGPGANVLTF. Variable domain in full (rest from reference TRBV19 and TRBJ2-6): DGGITQSPKYLFRKEGQNVTLSCEQNLNHDAMYWYRQDPGQGLRLIYYSQIVNDFQKGDIAEGYSVSREKKESFPLTVTSAQKNPTAFYLCASSMAGPGANVLTFGAGSRLTVL.

This clone was counted a few times. The chain carries TRBV11-3 and TRBJ1-4, with TRBD1 matching 10 bases. Germline V lookup: CDR1 SGHNT, CDR2 YENEEA. The ends lost 1 base at V and 6 bases at J; junction bases unmatched: 2. There are 15 residues in the CDR3. The CDR3 nucleotides are TGTGCCAGCAGCTTAGGAGACAGGGGGCATGAAAAACTGTTTTTT. This encodes CASSLGDRGHEKLFF.

This chain uses TRBV12-5 with TRBJ1-2; D remains unclear. CDR1 and CDR2 from the germline V gene are LGHNT and FRNRAP. The CDR3 loop spans 13 amino acids. Trimming took 7 bases from V and 1 from J, leaving 10 bases between them. CDR3 in amino acids: CASALDVNYGYTF. The CDR3 coding sequence is TGTGCTAGTGCACTGGACGTTAACTATGGCTACACCTTC. Using reference TRBV12-5 and TRBJ1-2 for the parts outside the CDR3, the full variable domain is DARVTQTPRHKVTEMGQEVTMRCQPILGHNTVFWYRQTMMQGLELLAYFRNRAPLDDSGMPKDRFSAEMPDATLATLKIQPSEPRDSAVYFCASALDVNYGYTFGSGTRLTVV.

This clone has only a few counts. The chain combines TRBV10-2 with TRBJ2-1, with D perhaps given as TRBD1 or TRBD2 (7 bases each). The germline CDR1 and CDR2 sequences are WSHSY and SAAADI. Trimming shortened V by 3 bases and J by 6 bases, and 12 bases separated the two germline ends. The CDR3 extends over 14 amino acids. The CDR3, as DNA: TGCGCCAGCAGTGACCAGCGGGACAGCAATGAGCAGTTCTTC. As protein: CASSDQRDSNEQFF.

The chain couples TRBV28 to TRBJ1-4, with 8 nucleotides matching TRBD1. V was clipped by 3 bases and J by 7 bases; unmatched bases: 7. The CDR3 has 15 amino acids. Germline loops: CDR1 MDHEN, CDR2 SYDVKM. The CDR3 DNA is TGTGCCAGCAGTTTCTCAGGGGGCAGGGCTGAAAAACTGTTTTTT. As protein: CASSFSGGRAEKLFF.

This clone was seen a single time. J is TRBJ2-5 and V is TRBV23-1; D call uncertain. TRBV23-1 counts as an open reading frame of uncertain function. The CDR3 has 14 residues. V shed 8 bases and J shed 2 bases, with 15 bases lying between them. CDR3 sequence (DNA): TGCGCCAGCTGTTCCCTACTATCTCAAGAGACCCAGTACTTC. As protein: CASCSLLSQETQYF.

This clone was counted only a few times. The chain couples TRBV28 to TRBJ1-2, with D perhaps matching TRBD1 (5 bases). The CDR3 totals 13 residues. Trimming shortened V by 6 bases and J by 5 bases, and 13 bases separated the two germline ends. Germline V CDR1 and CDR2: MDHEN, SYDVKM. The CDR3: CASSFPTVYGYTF. Written as DNA, the CDR3 is TGTGCCAGCAGCTTCCCGACAGTTTATGGCTACACCTTC.

This clone is labeled medium-sized. This chain links TRBV9 with TRBJ2-7; 10 positions agree with TRBD2. This CDR3 region has 16 residues. Germline lookup yields CDR1 SGDLS and CDR2 YYNGEE. V trimming: 4 bases; J trimming: 4 bases; junction bases outside the gene matches: 11. CDR3 sequence: CASSPLLAGAQYEQYF. The CDR3 DNA reads TGTGCCAGCAGCCCTCTCCTAGCGGGGGCCCAGTACGAGCAGTACTTC.

The rearrangement uses TRBV9 and TRBJ1-2, with a possible D match to TRBD1 (5 bases). The germline V gene encodes CDR1 SGDLS and CDR2 YYNGEE. Deletions cut 2 bases from V and 6 bases from J, with 14 bases between. This CDR3 contains 14 residues. The DNA for the CDR3 is TGTGCCAGCAGCGTGGACACTCCGACTAATGGCTACACCTTC. Translating gives CASSVDTPTNGYTF.

This clone was found a few times. The chain combines TRBV30 with TRBJ1-6, with D unclear. V shed 3 bases and J shed 7 bases, with 4 bases lying between them. This CDR3 is 11 amino acids long. Germline V lookup: CDR1 GTSNPN, CDR2 SVGIG (reference sequence). CDR3 in amino acids: CAWRLNSPLHF. CDR3 DNA sequence: TGTGCCTGGAGGCTCAATTCACCCCTCCACTTT.

This clone was recorded a few times. The rearrangement joins TRBV6-8 to TRBJ1-4, with 10 bases aligning to TRBD1. CDR3 length equals 17 residues. V gave up 5 bases and J gave up 4 bases; unmatched junction bases: 10. The germline CDR1 and CDR2 sequences are MNHGY and SAAAGT. CDR3 DNA: TGTGCCAGCAGTAAACCGGGACAGGGGAGCCTTAATGAAAAACTGTTTTTT. Protein sequence: CASSKPGQGSLNEKLFF.